The present entry profiles one TCR beta chain with its context. Germline V gives CDR1 SGHRS, CDR2 YFSETQ. The CDR3 consists of 15 residues. This specimen comes from a study of T cells expressing NK-cell markers. TCRdb re-called the 5' RACE reads, yielding one record per CDR3 amino acid sequence without DNA. In all, the sample yields approximately 460,000 distinct CDR3 sequences. This clonotype originated in a woman aged 18 to 75 in good health. Sequenced material: blood T cells: a sorted CD56 or NKG2C T cell subset, CD4+ or CD8+ T cells, or bulk PBMC T cells (not recorded which). J is TRBJ2-5 and V is TRBV5-1; TCRdb calls TRBD2, which cannot be checked without DNA. Here the CDR3 reads CASSLVARAEETQYF.